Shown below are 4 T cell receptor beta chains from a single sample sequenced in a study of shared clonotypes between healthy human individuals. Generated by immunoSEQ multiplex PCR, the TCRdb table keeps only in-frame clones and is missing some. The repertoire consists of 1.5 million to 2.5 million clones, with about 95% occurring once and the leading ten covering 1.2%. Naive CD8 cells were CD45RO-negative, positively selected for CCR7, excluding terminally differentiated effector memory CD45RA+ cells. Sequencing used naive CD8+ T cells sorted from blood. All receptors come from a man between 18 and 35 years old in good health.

The CDR3 nucleotides are TGCGCCAGCAGCCAAGTAACTCTGGGGGGCTACGAGCAGTACTTC. It translates to CASSQVTLGGYEQYF. The chain joins TRBV4-1 to TRBJ2-7, with D possibly matching TRBD2 (6 bases). CDR3 length: 15 amino acids. Germline CDR1 reads MGHRA; CDR2 reads YSYEKL. Trimming cost V 1 base and J 3 bases, with 13 bases left between them.

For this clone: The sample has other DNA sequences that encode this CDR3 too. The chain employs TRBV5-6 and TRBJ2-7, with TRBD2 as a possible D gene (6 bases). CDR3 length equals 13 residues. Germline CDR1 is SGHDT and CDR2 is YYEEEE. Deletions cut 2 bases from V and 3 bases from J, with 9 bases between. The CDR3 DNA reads TGTGCCAGCAGCTTTACTAGCAGCTACGAGCAGTACTTC. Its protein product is CASSFTSSYEQYF.

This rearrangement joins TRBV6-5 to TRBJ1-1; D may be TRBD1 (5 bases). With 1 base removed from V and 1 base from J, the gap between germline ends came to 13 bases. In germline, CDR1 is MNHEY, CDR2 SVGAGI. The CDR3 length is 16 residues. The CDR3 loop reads CASSYLQQAPNTEAFF. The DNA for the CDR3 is TGTGCCAGCAGTTACTTGCAACAGGCCCCGAACACTGAAGCTTTCTTT.

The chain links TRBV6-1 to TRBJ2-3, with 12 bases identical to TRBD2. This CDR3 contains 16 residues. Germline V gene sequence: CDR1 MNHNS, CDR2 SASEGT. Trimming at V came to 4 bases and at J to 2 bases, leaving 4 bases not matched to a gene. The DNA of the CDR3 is TGTGCCAGCAGTGCACTAGCGGGGGGCACCACAGATACGCAGTATTTT. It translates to CASSALAGGTTDTQYF.